What follows are 23 T cell receptor beta chains derived from one specimen sequenced in a study of cytomegalovirus exposure and HLA in healthy donors. Libraries were prepared by immunoSEQ multiplex PCR; TCRdb keeps only in-frame clonotypes and omits some of them. The sample lists approximately 110,000 clones, about 88% seen once, with roughly 4.2% in the top ten. Sequencing was performed on PBMCs. These TCRs come from a woman younger than 35 in good health and CMV-seropositive.

This clone was seen a single time. The J gene is TRBJ1-4, the V gene TRBV7-3, with D maybe TRBD1 (5 bases). V was pared by 2 bases and J by 4 bases, with 11 bases between. This CDR3 region has 15 residues. Germline V gene sequence: CDR1 SGHTA, CDR2 FQGTGA. The CDR3 protein is CASSLSSGGNEKLFF. CDR3 in DNA: TGTGCCAGCAGCTTATCCTCGGGGGGTAATGAAAAACTGTTTTTT.

A single count supports this clone. The rearrangement links TRBV13 to TRBJ1-1; D is unresolved. V was pared by 5 bases and J by 5 bases, with 12 bases between. Germline V gene lookup returns CDR1 PRHDT and CDR2 FYEKMQ (reference sequence). The CDR3 length is 13 residues. The CDR3 region is CASSPRGGTEAFF. DNA of the CDR3: TGTGCCAGCAGCCCTCGCGGAGGGACTGAAGCTTTCTTT.

The rearrangement links TRBV6-4 to TRBJ1-6; D is unresolved. The length of the CDR3 is 13 residues. The V end lost 8 bases, the J end lost 7 bases, and 12 bases lay between the germline ends. Germline V CDR1 and CDR2: MRHNA, SNTAGT. CDR3 amino acids: CASVNRGNSPLHF. The CDR3 nucleotides are TGTGCCAGCGTCAACAGAGGGAATTCACCCCTCCACTTT.

The chain combines TRBV9 with TRBJ2-7; 7 bases match TRBD1. The V and J ends lost 0 bases and 3 bases, in that order; junction bases with no gene match: 6. CDR3 length: 15 amino acids. CDR1 is SGDLS, CDR2 YYNGEE, per germline. The CDR3 DNA reads TGTGCCAGCAGCGTAGGAGGGGGCCTGGGCTACGAGCAGTACTTC. This translates into CASSVGGGLGYEQYF. The full variable domain, rest sourced from reference TRBV9 and TRBJ2-7, is DSGVTQTPKHLITATGQRVTLRCSPRSGDLSVYWYQQSLDQGLQFLIQYYNGEERAKGNILERFSAQQFPDLHSELNLSSLELGDSALYFCASSVGGGLGYEQYFGPGTRLTVT.

The chain combines TRBV9 with TRBJ2-7; 10 bases agree with TRBD1. V was clipped by 2 bases and J by 4 bases; unmatched bases: 6. Germline-derived CDR1 and CDR2 are SGDLS and YYNGEE. This CDR3 has 15 amino acids. Written as DNA, the CDR3 is TGTGCCAGCAGCGTTGGACAGGGGGGACTTTACGAGCAGTACTTC. This sequence encodes CASSVGQGGLYEQYF.

The CDR3 coding sequence is TGTGCCAGCAGCCCAAAGGGGATTAAGGGTTTTGCTAGCAATCAGCCCCAGCATTTT. This encodes CASSPKGIKGFASNQPQHF. The chain joins TRBV21-1 to TRBJ1-5; TRBD1 reflects the table's D call only, with no check against the DNA. TRBV21-1 is flagged as a pseudogene. This CDR3 is 19 amino acids long.

The chain uses TRBV5-6 and TRBJ1-6, with TRBD1 identical over 7 bases. The CDR3 has 16 amino acids. Unmatched junction bases numbered 8, after V lost 3 bases and J lost 5 bases. CDR1 and CDR2 from the germline V gene are SGHDT and YYEEEE. The chain's CDR3 is CASSWRGQVNNSPLHF. Written as DNA, the CDR3 is TGTGCCAGCAGCTGGAGGGGGCAAGTGAATAATTCACCCCTCCACTTT.

The chain uses TRBV19 and TRBJ1-1, with D perhaps matching TRBD1 (6 bases). The germline V and J ends were trimmed by 3 bases and 5 bases, with 13 bases remaining between them. The CDR3 is 14 amino acids. Germline CDR1 and CDR2: LNHDA and SQIVND (reference sequence). As DNA, the CDR3 is TGTGCCAGTAGTATCGCGGGGGGCAGGACTGAAGCTTTCTTT. This sequence encodes CASSIAGGRTEAFF.

This chain uses TRBV9 with TRBJ2-1, with no clear D. Germline CDR1 reads SGDLS; CDR2 reads YYNGEE. Between the trimmed V and J ends, which lost 4 bases and 9 bases, there was a span of 8 bases. This CDR3 spans 11 amino acids. CDR3 residues: CASSLSSEQFF. CDR3 in DNA: TGTGCCAGCAGCCTCTCGAGTGAGCAGTTCTTC.

The chain combines TRBV5-6 with TRBJ1-3; D may be TRBD1 (5 bases). The CDR3 has 15 amino acids. V lost 4 bases, J lost 4 bases, and 15 bases lay in between. The germline CDR1 and CDR2 sequences are SGHDT and YYEEEE. The CDR3 bases are TGTGCCAGCAGCGAACTGGGGACTTCAGGAAACACCATATATTTT. It codes for CASSELGTSGNTIYF.

This rearrangement joins TRBV19 to TRBJ1-5, with 11 positions matching TRBD1. Per the germline V gene, CDR1 is LNHDA and CDR2 is SQIVND (reference sequence). Unmatched junction bases numbered 7, after V lost 8 bases and J lost 7 bases. This CDR3 comprises 14 residues. CDR3 protein: CASGRTGGDQPQHF. CDR3 DNA: TGTGCCAGTGGAAGGACAGGGGGCGACCAGCCCCAGCATTTT.

The DNA for the CDR3 is TGTGCCAGCAGCTGGACACACACTGAAGCTTTCTTT. It specifies CASSWTHTEAFF. The genes are TRBV5-6 and TRBJ1-1; a weak D match, TRBD1 (5 bases). Trimming removed 3 bases at V and 3 bases at J, with 6 bases between. Germline loops: CDR1 SGHDT, CDR2 YYEEEE. The CDR3 loop spans 12 amino acids.

This clone was picked up a small number of times. V is TRBV11-3 and J is TRBJ2-5, with D possibly being TRBD2 (6 bases). Trimming shortened V by 0 bases and J by 1 base, and 15 bases separated the two germline ends. The CDR3 has 17 residues. Germline values: CDR1 SGHNT, CDR2 YENEEA. The CDR3 coding sequence is TGTGCCAGCAGCTTAGATCGCGGGGTGGGGGTCCAAGAGACCCAGTACTTC. Translating it yields CASSLDRGVGVQETQYF.

The rearrangement uses TRBV9 and TRBJ2-6; TRBD1 matches at 9 bases. Germline lookup yields CDR1 SGDLS and CDR2 YYNGEE. With V trimmed by 4 bases and J by 0 bases, 8 bases remained unmatched. CDR3 length equals 18 residues. CDR3 in DNA: TGTGCCAGCAGCCCCTCCGGGACAGGGCCCTCTGGGGCCAACGTCCTGACTTTC. Protein product: CASSPSGTGPSGANVLTF.

The gene calls are TRBV19 and TRBJ2-2; perhaps TRBD1 as D (6 bases). The V gene's germline CDR1 is LNHDA and CDR2 SQIVND (reference sequence). CDR3 size: 14 residues. The V end was cut by 3 bases, the J end by 1 base, with 6 bases between. This chain's CDR3 is CASSMGQNTGELFF. CDR3 DNA sequence: TGTGCCAGTAGTATGGGACAGAACACCGGGGAGCTGTTTTTT.

The rearrangement joins TRBV4-2 to TRBJ1-1; tentative D call: TRBD1 (5 bases). CDR3 size: 15 residues. V was shortened by 1 base and J by 4 bases, with 13 bases between the two germline ends. The germline gives CDR1 LGHNA, CDR2 YNFKEQ. The CDR3 sequence: CASSQGTDRGTEAFF. The CDR3 DNA reads TGTGCCAGCAGCCAAGGGACGGATAGGGGCACTGAAGCTTTCTTT.

This chain links TRBV21-1 with TRBJ2-7; the D call of TRBD1 is as the table states it, not checked on the DNA. TRBV21-1 is shown as a pseudogene. The CDR3 has 21 residues. This CDR3 is CASSKGGSRSVKGTGHYEQYF. The CDR3 region has the DNA TGTGCCAGCAGCAAAGGAGGATCTCGCTCGGTTAAAGGGACAGGGCACTACGAGCAGTACTTC.

The rearrangement links TRBV25-1 to TRBJ1-3; TRBD1 aligns across 7 bases. Looked up from germline, CDR1 is MGHDK and CDR2 is SYGVNS. After removal of 8 bases from V and 4 bases from J, the junction contained 5 bases not matched to a gene. This CDR3 has 13 amino acids. This chain's CDR3 is CASLTGSGNTIYF. For the CDR3, the DNA is TGTGCCAGCCTGACAGGGTCGGGAAACACCATATATTTT.

As DNA, the CDR3 is TGTGCCAGCAGTGATAAGTCGTCCGCGGATACGCAGTATTTT. Translated: CASSDKSSADTQYF. V usage is TRBV6-1 and J usage is TRBJ2-3; D unclear. The CDR3 covers 14 residues. V was pared by 3 bases and J by 6 bases, with 13 bases between. The germline CDR1 and CDR2 sequences are MNHNS and SASEGT.

A few counts support this clone. The chain carries TRBV9 and TRBJ1-5, with D possibly TRBD1 on 6 matching bases. The CDR3 contains 13 residues. Germline lookup yields CDR1 SGDLS and CDR2 YYNGEE. The V gene lost 5 bases and the J gene lost 7 bases, with 13 bases spanning the gap. In DNA form, the CDR3 reads TGTGCCAGCAGTCCATCGGGGGGCCAGCCCCAGCATTTT. It is translated as CASSPSGGQPQHF.

The sample holds one count of this clone. The chain employs TRBV10-1 and TRBJ2-1; possibly TRBD1 for D (5 bases). The germline gives CDR1 WNHNN, CDR2 SYGVQD (reference sequence). The ends were cut back, 0 bases at V and 12 bases at J, with 12 bases in the middle. The CDR3 runs 13 residues. In nucleotides, the CDR3 is TGCGCCAGCAGTGAGTCAGGGCCGCAGGGGCAGTTCTTC. Its translation is CASSESGPQGQFF.

This clone was detected only once. J is TRBJ2-3 and V is TRBV7-8; D is unresolved. The ends were cut back, 5 bases at V and 6 bases at J, with 9 bases in the middle. The germline V gene encodes CDR1 SGHVS and CDR2 FQNEAQ. The CDR3 totals 12 residues. In DNA form, the CDR3 reads TGTGCCAGCAGCCCCGCTGGCGATACGCAGTATTTT. Translated: CASSPAGDTQYF.

The chain uses TRBV7-2 and TRBJ1-2; no clear D gene. Germline CDR1 SGHTA, CDR2 FQGNSA. This CDR3 has 14 amino acids. The V and J ends lost 1 base and 4 bases respectively, with 10 bases between them. The DNA of the CDR3 is TGTGCCAGCAGCTTAGAACCCGAGGGCTATGGCTACACCTTC. Translated: CASSLEPEGYGYTF. The whole variable domain, filled in from reference TRBV7-2 and TRBJ1-2, reads GAGVSQSPSNKVTEKGKDVELRCDPISGHTALYWYRQSLGQGLEFLIYFQGNSAPDKSGLPSDRFSAERTGGSVSTLTIQRTQQEDSAVYLCASSLEPEGYGYTFGSGTRLTVV.